Shown below are 21 T cell receptor beta chains from a single sample sequenced in a study of blood T cell repertoires in COVID-19. Method: immunoSEQ multiplex PCR; TCRdb's copy keeps in-frame clones and lacks some. The sample comprises around 310,000 clones, about 90% of which are singletons, and around 1% rests with the top ten. Sequencing was done on a sample of peripheral blood. These receptors all come from a woman aged 40-49 years with COVID-19, enrolled during active disease.

V gene TRBV19 combines with J gene TRBJ1-5, with 7 bases fitting TRBD1. The CDR3 contains 15 residues. V shed 6 bases and J 6 bases; nucleotides not matched to a gene: 11. Germline V CDR1 and CDR2: LNHDA, SQIVND (reference sequence). CDR3 loop: CASSHDRVGIQPQHF. The CDR3 bases are TGTGCCAGTAGCCATGACAGGGTTGGAATTCAGCCCCAGCATTTT.

The gene calls are TRBV20-1 and TRBJ1-5, with D unresolved. Germline V gene lookup returns CDR1 DFQATT and CDR2 SNEGSKA (reference sequence). The CDR3 totals 15 residues. With 3 bases removed from V and 3 bases from J, the gap between germline ends came to 15 bases. CDR3 nucleotides: TGCAGTGCTAGTACTGAACAGAGTTACAATCAGCCCCAGCATTTT. Protein: CSASTEQSYNQPQHF.

The count of this clone is one. The rearrangement uses TRBV10-3 and TRBJ2-1; 13 bases are a match to TRBD2. Trimming cost V 8 bases and J 4 bases; bases outside gene matches: 5. The CDR3 totals 15 residues. Germline V gene sequence: CDR1 ENHRY, CDR2 SYGVKD. Here the CDR3 reads CAILRTSGSYNEQFF. CDR3 bases: TGTGCCATCCTCCGGACTAGCGGGAGTTACAATGAGCAGTTCTTC.

The rearrangement uses TRBV27 and TRBJ1-5; 8 nucleotides agree with TRBD1. The CDR3 sequence is 15 residues long. Unmatched junction bases numbered 9, after V lost 8 bases and J lost 3 bases. Germline V gene sequence: CDR1 MNHEY, CDR2 SMNVEV (reference sequence). The CDR3 spells CASHRRTGNNQPQHF. CDR3 bases: TGTGCCAGCCATAGACGGACAGGGAACAATCAGCCCCAGCATTTT.

V gene TRBV5-6 combines with J gene TRBJ1-3; 8 bases align to TRBD1. CDR1 is SGHDT, CDR2 YYEEEE, per germline. The CDR3 is 15 residues long. V was clipped by 4 bases and J by 3 bases; unmatched bases: 6. Here the CDR3 reads CASSADRAFGNTIYF. In nucleotides, the CDR3 is TGTGCCAGCAGCGCGGACAGGGCCTTTGGAAACACCATATATTTT.

CDR3 region: CASSDFRGGFNYEQYF. The DNA of the CDR3 is TGCGCCAGCAGTGATTTTAGGGGAGGGTTCAACTACGAGCAGTACTTC. This sequence joins TRBV10-2 and TRBJ2-7, with 7 bases matching TRBD2. The CDR3 is made up of 16 amino acids. V was pared by 3 bases and J by 3 bases, with 11 bases of the junction left unmatched. In germline, CDR1 is WSHSY, CDR2 SAAADI.

V gene TRBV5-5 combines with J gene TRBJ2-3, with a weak D call TRBD2 (5 bases). Trimming pared 0 bases from V and 5 bases from J, leaving 16 bases between. The CDR3 totals 16 residues. The germline gives CDR1 SGHKS, CDR2 YYEKEE (reference sequence). CDR3 sequence (DNA): TGTGCCAGCAGCTTGGCTAAGGGTTTTGGAGGAGATACGCAGTATTTT. The encoded protein is CASSLAKGFGGDTQYF.

The chain has TRBV6-5 and TRBJ2-1; the D is unclear. Looked up from germline, CDR1 is MNHEY and CDR2 is SVGAGI. V was shortened by 2 bases and J by 3 bases, with 11 bases between the two germline ends. This CDR3 has 15 amino acids. As DNA, the CDR3 is TGTGCCAGCAGTTACCGACCCCTAGGCTACAATGAGCAGTTCTTC. Translating it yields CASSYRPLGYNEQFF.

This clone came up a few times. Other DNA sequences within the sample encode an identical CDR3. The chain recombines TRBV6-5 with TRBJ1-1; 7 nucleotides align to TRBD1. The ends lost 4 bases at V and 1 base at J; junction bases unmatched: 3. The CDR3 contains 14 residues. The germline V gene encodes CDR1 MNHEY and CDR2 SVGAGI. CDR3 DNA sequence: TGTGCCAGCAGTTGGGACAGAGGGAACACTGAAGCTTTCTTT. Residues: CASSWDRGNTEAFF.

The chain combines TRBV27 with TRBJ2-5; TRBD2 agrees at 7 bases. CDR1 and CDR2 (germline): MNHEY, SMNVEV (reference sequence). J gave up 3 bases and V 2 bases, and 6 bases lay outside the gene matches. This CDR3 has 15 residues. This chain's CDR3 is CASSLGAGEKETQYF. The CDR3 nucleotides read TGTGCCAGCAGTTTAGGTGCGGGGGAGAAAGAGACCCAGTACTTC.

The chain employs TRBV7-3 and TRBJ2-2; D gene uncertain. The V end lost 5 bases, the J end lost 1 base, and 8 bases lay between the germline ends. In germline, CDR1 is SGHTA, CDR2 FQGTGA. The length of the CDR3 is 14 residues. CDR3 residues: CASSPRWNTGELFF. The CDR3 coding sequence is TGTGCCAGCAGCCCTCGTTGGAACACCGGGGAGCTGTTTTTT.

The rearrangement uses TRBV12-3 or TRBV12-4 and TRBJ1-6, with D hard to call. This CDR3 is built from 13 residues. V lost 2 bases, J lost 10 bases, and 9 bases lay in between. CDR3 nucleotide sequence: TGTGCCAGCAGTTTACTGGGCGGGTCACCCCTCCACTTT. This translates into CASSLLGGSPLHF.

The J gene is TRBJ1-4, the V gene TRBV28; 11 nucleotides align to TRBD1. The CDR3 totals 13 residues. Germline trimming cut 8 bases from V and 7 bases from J; bases unmatched to any gene: 3. Germline V lookup: CDR1 MDHEN, CDR2 SYDVKM. In DNA, the CDR3 is TGTGCCAGCGAGGACAGGGGGCTTGAAAAACTGTTTTTT. Protein product: CASEDRGLEKLFF.

This clone occurred once. The rearrangement joins TRBV20-1 to TRBJ1-1; D gene uncertain. Germline CDR1 reads DFQATT; CDR2 reads SNEGSKA (reference sequence). The CDR3 has 11 amino acids. The germline V and J ends were trimmed by 6 bases and 6 bases, with 11 bases remaining between them. The CDR3 loop reads CSARTGPEAFF. CDR3 in DNA: TGCAGTGCGCGGACTGGGCCTGAAGCTTTCTTT.

This clone was detected only a few times. The rearrangement joins TRBV4-2 to TRBJ1-1; D gene ambiguous. The CDR3 length is 13 residues. The germline V and J ends were trimmed by 1 base and 7 bases, with 10 bases remaining between them. Germline CDR1 is LGHNA and CDR2 is YNFKEQ. The CDR3 DNA reads TGTGCCAGCAGCCAAGTTGGTCAGCGTGAAGCTTTCTTT. Translating it yields CASSQVGQREAFF.

The chain combines TRBV27 with TRBJ1-1; 7 bases map to TRBD1. The CDR3 is 13 amino acids. V trimming: 3 bases; J trimming: 8 bases; junction bases outside the gene matches: 6. The germline V gene has CDR1 MNHEY and CDR2 SMNVEV (reference sequence). For the CDR3, the DNA is TGTGCCAGCAGTTTCGGACAGGCAACGGAAGCTTTCTTT. Translated, it gives CASSFGQATEAFF.

The rearrangement links TRBV5-1 to TRBJ2-7, with unresolved D. Germline CDR1 SGHRS, CDR2 YFSETQ. The CDR3 has 13 amino acids. Trimming took off 4 bases at V and 2 bases at J, with 10 bases between the two ends. Here the CDR3 reads CASSQINTYEQYF. The DNA of the CDR3 is TGCGCCAGCAGCCAAATAAACACCTACGAGCAGTACTTC.

V is TRBV12-5 and J is TRBJ2-7, with a tentative D call TRBD1 (6 bases). V lost 0 bases, J lost 3 bases, and 27 bases lay in between. Germline assignment: CDR1 LGHNT and CDR2 FRNRAP. The CDR3 is 20 residues long. This CDR3 is CASGLVQIFRDTNAYYEQYF. The CDR3 nucleotides read TGTGCTAGTGGTTTGGTCCAAATTTTCCGGGACACTAACGCCTACTACGAGCAGTACTTC.

The J gene is TRBJ2-3, the V gene TRBV28; TRBD1 might be the D (5 bases). Germline V gene lookup returns CDR1 MDHEN and CDR2 SYDVKM. V was pared by 3 bases and J by 6 bases, with 10 bases between. The CDR3 is 13 residues long. The CDR3: CASSFVGADTQYF. The CDR3 DNA reads TGTGCCAGCAGTTTCGTTGGGGCCGATACGCAGTATTTT.

This chain connects TRBV5-1 to TRBJ1-6; TRBD1 is a possible D gene (5 bases). Germline V CDR1 and CDR2: SGHRS, YFSETQ. The CDR3 contains 18 residues. V was shortened by 4 bases and J by 0 bases, with 17 bases between the two germline ends. The CDR3 reads CASSKEGTLSSYNSPLHF. As DNA, the CDR3 is TGCGCCAGCAGCAAGGAGGGGACTCTTTCCTCCTATAATTCACCCCTCCACTTT.

The CDR3 reads CAWSQKGTGEKLFF. The CDR3, as DNA: TGTGCCTGGAGTCAGAAGGGGACAGGAGAAAAACTGTTTTTT. The V call is TRBV30, the J call TRBJ1-4; 8 bases match TRBD1. The CDR3 is made up of 14 amino acids. Germline loops: CDR1 GTSNPN, CDR2 SVGIG (reference sequence). The J segment lost 8 bases and the V segment lost 2 bases, leaving 7 bases of the junction unmatched.